Presented here are 23 T cell receptor beta chains from one specimen sequenced in a study of OX40 agonist ivuxolimab in advanced cancers. Method: immunoSEQ multiplex PCR; TCRdb's copy keeps in-frame clones and lacks some. The data contain roughly 50,000 clones, 80% of them singletons. Sample: CD4+ or CD8+ T cells sorted from blood, taken in a trial of the OX40 agonist ivuxolimab. These receptors came from an adult with an advanced solid tumor such as melanoma, head and neck, liver or kidney cancer.

The rearrangement links TRBV7-2 to TRBJ1-6; D is unclear. The CDR3 is made up of 13 amino acids. Per germline, CDR1 SGHTA and CDR2 FQGNSA. V was shortened by 1 base and J by 9 bases, with 7 bases between the two germline ends. The CDR3 protein is CASSLDVSSPLHF. DNA of the CDR3: TGTGCCAGCAGCTTAGATGTATCTTCACCCCTCCACTTT.

This clone showed up just a few times. J is TRBJ1-4 and V is TRBV5-6, with a weak D call TRBD1 (6 bases). V shed 2 bases and J shed 8 bases, with 13 bases lying between them. The CDR3 runs to 14 residues. The germline gives CDR1 SGHDT, CDR2 YYEEEE. CDR3 protein: CASSFTGLREKLFF. The CDR3, as DNA: TGTGCCAGCAGCTTTACAGGGTTGCGGGAAAAACTGTTTTTT. The full variable domain, in which reference TRBV5-6 and TRBJ1-4 provide the parts outside the CDR3, is DAGVTQSPTHLIKTRGQQVTLRCSPKSGHDTVSWYQQALGQGPQFIFQYYEEEERQRGNFPDRFSGHQFPNYSSELNVNALLLGDSALYLCASSFTGLREKLFFGSGTQLSVL.

The J gene is TRBJ2-7, the V gene TRBV7-9, with TRBD1 matching 7 bases. Germline loops: CDR1 SEHNR, CDR2 FQNEAQ (reference sequence). Germline trimming cut 3 bases from V and 6 bases from J; bases unmatched to any gene: 8. The CDR3 has 14 amino acids. The CDR3 DNA sequence: TGTGCCAGCAGCTTGCGGACAGGCCATGGCGAGCAGTACTTC. Translated, it gives CASSLRTGHGEQYF.

The rearrangement joins TRBV5-6 to TRBJ1-2, with D unresolved. This CDR3 has 13 amino acids. Trimming removed 1 base from V and 4 bases from J, with 8 bases in between. Germline V gene lookup returns CDR1 SGHDT and CDR2 YYEEEE. In DNA, the CDR3 is TGTGCCAGCAGCTTGCTCCAGCTCTATGGCTACACCTTC. Translated: CASSLLQLYGYTF.

This chain connects TRBV19 to TRBJ2-1; TRBD2 matches at 9 bases. The CDR3 is 16 residues long. Germline values: CDR1 LNHDA, CDR2 SQIVND (reference sequence). Trimming took 4 bases from V and 7 from J; bases not matched to a gene: 11. CDR3 nucleotides: TGTGCCAGTAGTACCCATCTAGCGGGGTCACCTAATGAGCAGTTCTTC. The encoded protein is CASSTHLAGSPNEQFF. Looking up the rest from reference TRBV19 and TRBJ2-1 gives the full variable domain: DGGITQSPKYLFRKEGQNVTLSCEQNLNHDAMYWYRQDPGQGLRLIYYSQIVNDFQKGDIAEGYSVSREKKESFPLTVTSAQKNPTAFYLCASSTHLAGSPNEQFFGPGTRLTVL.

This chain uses TRBV28 with TRBJ1-3; 7 bases align to TRBD1. Germline values: CDR1 MDHEN, CDR2 SYDVKM. Unmatched junction bases numbered 7, after V lost 10 bases and J lost 4 bases. The CDR3 has 13 residues. The CDR3: CATGTAQGNTIYF. The CDR3 coding sequence is TGTGCCACCGGGACAGCCCAAGGAAACACCATATATTTT.

The rearrangement links TRBV28 to TRBJ2-3, with 16 bases lining up with TRBD2. After removal of 4 bases from V and 6 bases from J, the junction contained 10 bases not matched to a gene. Germline-derived CDR1 and CDR2 are MDHEN and SYDVKM. CDR3 length: 18 residues. The CDR3 region is CASSSPEGLAGGDDTQYF. The CDR3 coding sequence is TGTGCCAGCAGTTCCCCCGAGGGACTAGCGGGGGGGGACGATACGCAGTATTTT.

The CDR3 is CASSPQTEQGYTF. CDR3 nucleotides: TGTGCCAGCAGCCCCCAGACCGAGCAGGGCTACACCTTC. The chain couples TRBV2 to TRBJ1-2; D is ambiguous. This CDR3 has 13 amino acids. V lost 6 bases, J lost 8 bases, and 16 bases lay in between. Per germline, CDR1 SNHLY and CDR2 FYNNEI.

This chain joins TRBV21-1 and TRBJ2-6; the table gives TRBD1 as D, unverified against the DNA. TRBV21-1 counts as a pseudogene. The CDR3 is 19 amino acids. The CDR3 spells CASSKEIGGQSSGANVLTF. The CDR3 DNA reads as TGTGCCAGCAGCAAAGAAATCGGGGGACAGAGCTCTGGGGCCAACGTCCTGACTTTC.

The chain couples TRBV15 to TRBJ1-2; D gene ambiguous. CDR1 is LNHNV, CDR2 YYDKDF, per germline (reference sequence). The CDR3 has 13 residues. V was trimmed by 0 bases and J by 8 bases, leaving 10 bases between them. CDR3: CATSRDYQGGYTF. The CDR3 DNA follows: TGTGCCACCAGCAGAGATTATCAAGGGGGCTACACCTTC.

This clone occurred a few times. The genes are TRBV21-1 and TRBJ1-2; TRBD1 reflects the table's D call only, with no check against the DNA. TRBV21-1 is a pseudogene locus. This CDR3 has 14 amino acids. Written as DNA, the CDR3 is TGTGCCAGCGCCGACAGGGGGAGAGTCTATGGCTACACCTTC. It codes for CASADRGRVYGYTF.

V usage is TRBV29-1 and J usage is TRBJ2-3, with a weak D call TRBD2 (5 bases). V dropped 3 bases and J dropped 4 bases, with 14 bases sitting between them. Germline CDR1 is SQVTM and CDR2 is ANQGSEA. The length of the CDR3 is 14 residues. CDR3 sequence: CSVDRRIASDTQYF. Written as DNA, the CDR3 is TGCAGCGTTGATAGGAGGATTGCATCAGATACGCAGTATTTT.

The CDR3 DNA is TGCGCCAGCAGCCAAGCACCCGGGGGGGGTTACAATGAGCAGTTCTTC. Its translation: CASSQAPGGGYNEQFF. The chain employs TRBV4-1 and TRBJ2-1; 8 nucleotides match TRBD2. Germline V lookup: CDR1 MGHRA, CDR2 YSYEKL. The V segment lost 1 base and the J segment 4 bases; nucleotides outside the gene matches: 6. CDR3 length: 16 amino acids.

The V gene is TRBV15, the J gene TRBJ2-1; TRBD2 aligns across 11 bases. This CDR3 is built from 14 residues. The J segment lost 4 bases and the V segment lost 6 bases, leaving 2 bases of the junction unmatched. Germline V gene data show CDR1 as LNHNV and CDR2 as YYDKDF (reference sequence). The DNA for the CDR3 is TGTGCCACCAGGGGACTAGCGGCATACAATGAGCAGTTCTTC. As protein: CATRGLAAYNEQFF.

The chain is built from TRBV15 and TRBJ2-2; 10 positions match TRBD1. CDR1 is LNHNV, CDR2 YYDKDF, per germline (reference sequence). Losses at the gene ends were 3 bases for V and 6 bases for J; bases not matched to a gene: 4. The CDR3 loop spans 15 amino acids. Here the CDR3 DNA reads TGTGCCACCAGCAGCTGGGACAGGGGTGCCGGGGAGCTGTTTTTT. It encodes CATSSWDRGAGELFF.

The rearrangement links TRBV28 to TRBJ2-1, with D possibly TRBD2 on 7 matching bases. This CDR3 spans 13 amino acids. The ends were cut back, 7 bases at V and 4 bases at J, with 11 bases in the middle. Germline loops: CDR1 MDHEN, CDR2 SYDVKM. CDR3 protein: CASNEGGYNEQFF. The CDR3 nucleotides are TGTGCCAGCAACGAGGGGGGGTACAATGAGCAGTTCTTC. Full variable domain (rest looked up from reference TRBV28 and TRBJ2-1): DVKVTQSSRYLVKRTGEKVFLECVQDMDHENMFWYRQDPGLGLRLIYFSYDVKMKEKGDIPEGYSVSREKKERFSLILESASTNQTSMYLCASNEGGYNEQFFGPGTRLTVL.

This clone has more than one count but fewer than ten. The chain joins TRBV7-9 to TRBJ2-2; D perhaps matches TRBD1 (5 bases). CDR3 size: 14 residues. The V end was cut by 4 bases, the J end by 7 bases, with 13 bases between. Germline V gene sequence: CDR1 SEHNR, CDR2 FQNEAQ (reference sequence). DNA for the CDR3: TGTGCCAGCAGCTCCAGTCTAACAGGCGGGGAGCTGTTTTTT. Translating it yields CASSSSLTGGELFF.

The chain has TRBV5-1 and TRBJ1-1; D gene uncertain. Germline CDR1 and CDR2: SGHRS and YFSETQ. V was trimmed by 0 bases and J by 0 bases, leaving 9 bases between them. This CDR3 is built from 15 residues. The CDR3 DNA is TGCGCCAGCAGCTTGGTTGCCTCGATGAACACTGAAGCTTTCTTT. Its protein product is CASSLVASMNTEAFF.

The chain uses TRBV13 and TRBJ2-3; unclear D gene. The CDR3 has 13 amino acids. V was trimmed by 5 bases and J by 8 bases, leaving 14 bases between them. CDR1 and CDR2 (germline): PRHDT, FYEKMQ (reference sequence). CDR3 bases: TGTGCCAGCAGCCCTCGGCCACAAGGTACGCAGTATTTT. It is translated as CASSPRPQGTQYF.

The chain uses TRBV18 and TRBJ2-7; D not resolved. V lost 8 bases and J lost 1, with 15 bases in between. CDR3 length: 14 amino acids. The germline V gene has CDR1 KGHSH and CDR2 LQKENI. The CDR3 region has the DNA TGTGCCAGCGCAGTGGCGAAAACTTCCTACGAGCAGTACTTC. It is translated as CASAVAKTSYEQYF.

The gene calls are TRBV7-2 and TRBJ2-5; D is unresolved. Germline V lookup: CDR1 SGHTA, CDR2 FQGNSA. V lost 5 bases, J lost 4 bases, and 17 bases lay in between. The length of the CDR3 is 15 residues. The CDR3 region has the DNA TGTGCCAGCAGCCCCCAGGCGGCCTGGGGAGAGACCCAGTACTTC. As protein: CASSPQAAWGETQYF. Based on the CDR3 plus reference TRBV7-2 and TRBJ2-5, the full variable domain is GAGVSQSPSNKVTEKGKDVELRCDPISGHTALYWYRQSLGQGLEFLIYFQGNSAPDKSGLPSDRFSAERTGGSVSTLTIQRTQQEDSAVYLCASSPQAAWGETQYFGPGTRLLVL.

This clone is a singleton in its sample. The V gene is TRBV11-3, the J gene TRBJ2-1, with TRBD2 identical over 7 bases. V lost 3 bases, J lost 5 bases, and 7 bases stayed unmatched. The length of the CDR3 is 15 residues. Germline CDR1 SGHNT, CDR2 YENEEA. The CDR3 loop is CASSFSWGGDNEQFF. The CDR3 region has the DNA TGTGCCAGCAGCTTCTCCTGGGGGGGGGACAATGAGCAGTTCTTC.

The sample holds a few counts of this clone. The chain combines TRBV7-9 with TRBJ2-3; the D gene is possibly TRBD1 (7 bases). This CDR3 has 15 residues. Trimming cost V 4 bases and J 4 bases, with 15 bases left between them. Germline loops: CDR1 SEHNR, CDR2 FQNEAQ (reference sequence). DNA for the CDR3: TGTGCCAGCAGCTCGCGGGACAGAGGCCCAGATACGCAGTATTTT. This encodes CASSSRDRGPDTQYF.